This T cell receptor beta chain was recorded in a study of cytomegalovirus exposure and HLA in healthy donors (dated by TCRdb to about 2017). About the full investigation: In an earlier analysis of 587 of the donors, around 300 Gb of sequence data and just under 120 million unique TCR beta sequences from roughly 200 million T cells were reported. Donor age, sex, ethnicity and CMV serostatus were collected together with the repertoire data. A few DR-DQ haplotypes were handled as single units for association and clustering because linkage in the cohort was strong. Along with the roughly 700-subject first cohort, a separate validation cohort of over a hundred different subjects was used. Class I and class II HLA loci were covered by the typing at four-digit resolution. The study aimed to test whether cataloging public T cell receptors could reveal signatures of past pathogen exposure. A later genetic analysis took genome-wide SNP genotypes for about three fifths of the 666 donors and used that subset as a discovery cohort. On average, around 240,000 unique TCR beta nucleotide sequences were sequenced per donor among roughly 430 genotyped donors of the cohort, with roughly 18% of those sequences being non-productive. An early release that covered about 600 HLA-typed donors contained about 300 gigabases of sequencing data and 65 million to 100 million unique TCR sequences. The study combined high-throughput TCR immunosequencing, statistical association of individual TCRs with disease status, and machine learning to predict cytomegalovirus infection status. Every discovery cohort repertoire had been produced on one sequencing platform. Rather than drawing on any new phenotypic data, the later analysis identified candidate immune exposures from TCR beta sequences and the way those sequences occurred across donors. In an earlier analysis of 500 to 650 of the donors, high-throughput TCR beta sequencing was used to judge whether each TCR beta V gene segment behaved as functional or pseudogenic. To study patterns of TCR occurrence, a later analysis re-analyzed previously published TCR beta repertoires from 650 to 750 donors and added high-resolution HLA genotyping. Using immunosequencing, the study profiled T cell repertoires from 500 to 800 subjects and related those repertoires to cytomegalovirus serostatus. The genetic ancestry cluster associated with self-reported Caucasian donors included approximately 85% of the roughly 390 genotyped donors. The number of donors typed differed by locus, with roughly 620-630 for A, B, C, DRB1 and DQB1, around 560 for DQA1, over 600 for DPA1, and around 460 for DPB1. General findings and caveats noted by the study authors: The study listed 170 or so TCR beta chains as associated with cytomegalovirus. A cluster of highly shared sequence variants was judged likely to be a technical artifact of the sequencing pipeline. Because some donors lacked HLA typing at each locus, the association tests relied only on the typed subset. Roughly uniform sequencing depth across donors was assumed in presence/absence analyses, although this assumption may not hold. Correlated functional status among segregating V segments might be attributable to linkage disequilibrium, but an unknown experimental factor could not be ruled out. A later analysis found that most CMV-associated TCR beta chains appeared HLA-restricted, with HLA associations seemingly driven largely by CMV exposure. It was suggested by the authors that the approach could potentially be generalized to other disease states and immunological phenotypes. Cytomegalovirus status was reported to be diagnosed by the classifier with high specificity and sensitivity in both the original and validation cohorts. Because counts were too low, about 18 rarely observed V segments, including chromosome 9 orphons, were left out of the earlier analysis of about 620 of the donors. Across donors, most TCR sequences were observed very rarely, whereas some public TCRs were present in many individuals. The cohort was sequenced for TCR beta chains only, and without alpha or paired-chain data the features that could be detected were limited. In a later analysis, HLA-associated TCR beta chains showed more clonal expansion and lower generation probabilities than non-associated chains that were equally common. The only immune exposure information available for the cohort was CMV serostatus. Compared with the roughly 670-donor mean, donors in an Asian-associated ancestry cluster had fewer N-insertions in productive TCRs, according to a later genetic analysis. When HLA alleles, especially DR and DQ, strongly co-occurred, TCR associations were difficult to assign to individual alleles. According to a later analysis, TCR association rates differed among HLA loci, with DRB1 alleles showing the most associated TCRs and HLA-C alleles showing the fewest. At a false discovery rate of 0.05, a later analysis linked 15,000 to 20,000 TCR beta sequences to specific HLA alleles. In an earlier analysis of under 600 of the donors, most TCR beta V segments were observed in productive rearrangements about 90% or about 30% of the time, broadly matching IMGT annotations. A further reported finding was that TCR beta sequences accurately predicted the HLA-A and HLA-B alleles for most subjects in the first cohort. V-gene and J-gene trimming of TCR beta chains was associated with a missense DCLRE1C variant in a later genetic analysis, and the association was replicated in an independent cohort. The 87-base-pair reads could not distinguish some IMGT-functional V segments, including TRBV6-2 and TRBV6-3, so those segments were excluded. In vitro tests confirmed that a few of the cytomegalovirus-associated TCR beta chains recognize cytomegalovirus antigens. Several of the top co-occurrence clusters appeared to be linked to parvovirus B19, influenza, CMV and Epstein-Barr virus, according to a later analysis.

The cohort was made up of several hundred healthy bone marrow donors. Cohort members were all nominally healthy when sampled, although unrecorded immune exposures were likely present. The donor was CMV seronegative and was included in the group of around 320 seronegative cohort members. A peripheral blood sample was collected from each donor, and TCR beta sequencing was performed on peripheral blood mononuclear cells. Genomic DNA was extracted from the blood cell samples with the Qiagen DNeasy Blood Extraction Kit. Spanning cysteine to phenylalanine, the CDR3 consists of 15 amino acids. The read is trimmed to its CDR3 DNA, 45 bases read in frame from base 1. Germline trimming: 3 bases from V, 1 base from J; junction bases outside gene matches: 3. As encoded in the germline V gene, CDR1 is LGHNA while CDR2 is YSLEER. Points on this clone: The clone's antigen remains unknown. The input lacks base qualities; no much larger clone sits a single base away.

Receptors were amplified or captured by the immunoSEQ multiplex PCR assay. The multiplex PCR relied on a mix of 60 forward primers for TCR Vbeta segments and 13 reverse primers for TCR Jbeta segments. The CDR3 region of rearranged TCR beta genes was amplified from genomic DNA with a multiplex PCR assay. Amplified TCR beta libraries were sequenced as 87-base-pair reads on the Illumina HiSeq System. The study's own analysis went as follows. In a later analysis, approximately 74 million unique TCR beta chains were counted across the roughly 610 repertoires, and approximately 11 million of these chains were shared by at least two donors. A nearest-neighbor algorithm error-corrected the raw reads and collapsed the reads into unique sequences, merging closely related sequences to remove PCR and sequencing errors. Alignment of CDR3 sequences to IMGT reference sequences was used to assign V, D and J gene segments. For a sequence to be retained, a match of at least six nucleotides was required to both a V gene segment and a J gene segment. A rearrangement was called productive if the CDR3 had no stop codons and remained in frame with V and J, and every other rearrangement was called non-productive. Following IMGT convention, CDR3 was defined as the stretch from the second conserved V-encoded cysteine to the conserved J-encoded phenylalanine. In an earlier analysis of just under 600 of the donors, sequences lacking an unambiguous match to a single V gene segment were excluded. In an earlier analysis of approximately 500 of the donors, a V segment was called functional when productive rearrangements were above 56.7%, and segregating when the standard deviation between donors exceeded 5%. A statistical classification framework was built for diagnosing cytomegalovirus status from the catalog of TCR beta chain sequences. A later analysis assigned V and J genes by comparing TCR nucleotide sequences with IMGT/GENE-DB human TR gene sequences. In a later analysis, CDR3 sequences and most-parsimonious VDJ recombination scenarios were assigned using the TCRdist pipeline. In a later analysis, every TCR beta chain was defined by the combination of its CDR3 amino acid sequence and its V-gene family, and reads without a unique V-gene family were dropped. To address suspected cross-contamination and a sequencing artifact, a later analysis removed around 590 highly shared, low-generation-probability nucleotide sequences. For each public chain, a later analysis derived a clonal expansion index from normalized ranks of inferred template counts within each repertoire. In a later analysis, generation probabilities were computed with a VDJ recombination model fitted to out-of-frame rearrangements, and the resulting probabilities were checked against IGoR. In a later analysis, TCR-TCR, TCR-HLA and TCR-CMV co-occurrence was scored with hypergeometric tests, and a repertoire-size bias correction was applied to TCR pairs. False discovery rates were estimated in a later analysis by permuting HLA or CMV assignments 20 times. In a later analysis, co-occurring TCRs were grouped using DBSCAN, with TCRdist sequence similarity added in when clustering inside HLA-allele-positive subsets. Repertoires with fewer than 30,000 or more than 120,000 public chains were left out of co-occurrence clustering, as were a few repertoires with anomalous nucleotide sharing. In TCRdb, the immuneACCESS table is reduced to in-frame sequences with V and J assigned. These tables do not hold every clone; where another copy was compared, an unresolved V gene accounts for under half, and the others remain unexplained. That table is the source of V, J and clone size, and D and trimming were worked out from the DNA. This sample lists fewer than 200,000 clones; 76% were detected once. The ten largest clones add up to 0.65% to 0.95% of the sample.

The clonotype comes from a female donor in good health and CMV-seronegative. Sequencing used PBMCs. The sequence joins TRBV4-3 to TRBJ2-7, with 10 middle bases fitting TRBD2. In nucleotide form, the sequence is TGCGCCAGCAGCCAGCTAGCGGGAGTATCCTACGAGCAGTACTTC. Its translation is CASSQLAGVSYEQYF.